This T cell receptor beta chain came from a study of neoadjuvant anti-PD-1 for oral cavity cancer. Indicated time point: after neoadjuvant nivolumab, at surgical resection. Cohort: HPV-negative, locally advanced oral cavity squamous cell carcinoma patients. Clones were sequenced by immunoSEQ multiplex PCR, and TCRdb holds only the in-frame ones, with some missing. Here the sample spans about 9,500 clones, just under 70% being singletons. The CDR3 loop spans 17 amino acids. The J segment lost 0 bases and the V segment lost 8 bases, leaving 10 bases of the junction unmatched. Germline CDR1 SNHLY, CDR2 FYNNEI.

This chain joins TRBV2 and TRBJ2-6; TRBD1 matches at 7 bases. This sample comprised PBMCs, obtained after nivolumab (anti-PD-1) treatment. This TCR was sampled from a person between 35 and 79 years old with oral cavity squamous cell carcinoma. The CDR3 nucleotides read TGTGCCAGCCAGCAGGGGGTACATCCCTCTGGGGCCAACGTCCTGACTTTC. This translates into CASQQGVHPSGANVLTF.